A selection of T cell receptor beta chains follows, all from one sample in a study of a mutant IDH1 vaccine in newly diagnosed glioma. Which antigens these TCRs recognize remains unknown. The table came from immunoSEQ multiplex PCR; TCRdb's copy has only in-frame clones and leaves some out. Among around 62,000 clones listed, approximately 91% were seen once. The sequencing here drew on PBMCs, taken from a glioma patient whose treatment included an IDH1 peptide vaccine. Receptors were obtained from a man in his forties or fifties with glioma. The CDR3 runs from the conserved cysteine through the conserved F or W. The D gene is left open where the match is weak. Size is stated for part of the rows, as once, few or many counts, or as a class when the clone is expanded.

D gene | clone size | J gene | V gene | CDR3 DNA | CDR3 protein
- | - | TRBJ2-3 | TRBV19 | TGTGCCAGCGGGGCTACAGCTACAGATACGCAGTATTTT | CASGATATDTQYF
TRBD1 | - | TRBJ2-7 | TRBV7-6 | TGTGCCAGCAGCTTGGCGGGACAGGGGTACGAGCAGTACTTC | CASSLAGQGYEQYF
- | - | TRBJ2-3 | TRBV21-1 | TGTGCCAGCAGTCAGTCGGGGACTAGCACAGATACGCAGTATTTT | CASSQSGTSTDTQYF
- | - | TRBJ2-1 | TRBV28 | TGTGCCAGCAGCCACGACACGGGGGCGAATGAGCAGTTCTTC | CASSHDTGANEQFF
- | - | TRBJ2-3 | TRBV27 | TGTGCCAGCAGTACCTTTATTGGTACGCAGTATTTT | CASSTFIGTQYF
TRBD2 | - | TRBJ2-2 | TRBV28 | TGTGCCAGCAGTCCGCGGACTAGCGGGGGGCAGGAGAACACCGGGGAGCTGTTTTTT | CASSPRTSGGQENTGELFF
- | - | TRBJ2-6 | TRBV2 | TGTGCCAGCAGTGAATCATTTCAGGTCGGGGGGGCCAACGTCCTGACTTTC | CASSESFQVGGANVLTF
- | - | TRBJ2-7 | TRBV11-3 | TGTGCCAGCAGCTTCGGGCCGACCTACGAGCAGTACTTC | CASSFGPTYEQYF
- | - | TRBJ2-1 | TRBV4-2 | TGTGCCAGCAGCCAGAAACTTAGCGGAGTTCTCTACAATGAGCAGTTCTTC | CASSQKLSGVLYNEQFF
- | - | TRBJ1-3 | TRBV28 | TGTGCCAGCAGTCCGACACGACGATCTAGAAACACCATATATTTT | CASSPTRRSRNTIYF
- | - | TRBJ1-3 | TRBV11-2 | TGTGCCAGCAGACGCCTTGAGAAAGGGGGAAACACCATATATTTT | CASRRLEKGGNTIYF
- | - | TRBJ1-1 | TRBV5-1 | TGCGCCAGCAGCTTGGTTGGACCCCTATCCATGAACACTGAAGCTTTCTTT | CASSLVGPLSMNTEAFF
TRBD1 | once | TRBJ2-1 | TRBV11-2 | TGTGCCAGCAGCCCAAACAGGGGGCTGGGGAATGAGCAGTTCTTC | CASSPNRGLGNEQFF
- | - | TRBJ2-6 | TRBV27 | TGTGCCAGCAGTCCAAATCTCTGGGGGGCCGGGGCCAACGTCCTGACTTTC | CASSPNLWGAGANVLTF
- | few | TRBJ2-7 | TRBV7-9 | TGTGCCAGCAGCCCGGAGGAGGGCAGGGACGGCGAGCAGTACTTC | CASSPEEGRDGEQYF
TRBD2 | - | TRBJ2-1 | TRBV27 | TGTGCCAGCAGATGGGGAGGGATGAATGAGCAGTTCTTC | CASRWGGMNEQFF
TRBD2 | - | TRBJ2-3 | TRBV28 | TGTGCCAGCAGCCCCCCTCAACCGGGACTAGCGGGAGTGGTAACAGATACGCAGTATTTT | CASSPPQPGLAGVVTDTQYF
- | - | TRBJ2-3 | TRBV6-4 | TGTGCCAGCAGTGATGAATGGGGCGAGGGCACAGATACGCAGTATTTT | CASSDEWGEGTDTQYF
- | - | TRBJ1-1 | TRBV30 | TGTGCCTGGAGTGTAGGTGGGAGGAACACTGAAGCTTTCTTT | CAWSVGGRNTEAFF
- | once | TRBJ2-7 | TRBV4-3 | TGCGCCAGCAGCCAAGATAGCAACGGGCACGAGCAGTACTTC | CASSQDSNGHEQYF
TRBD2 | - | TRBJ2-4 | TRBV19 | TGTGCCAGTGCGGGACTAGCGGCAAAAGGGGGCATTCAGTACTTC | CASAGLAAKGGIQYF
- | - | TRBJ1-5 | TRBV6-1 | TGTGCCAGCAGTGTTAACGGGGGGGCGAGTCAGCCCCAGCATTTT | CASSVNGGASQPQHF
TRBD1 | - | TRBJ2-2 | TRBV18 | TGTGCCACCTCGCCCCGGGACAGGGTTCAAGGCGGGGAGCTGTTTTTT | CATSPRDRVQGGELFF
TRBD2 | once | TRBJ2-1 | TRBV27 | TGTGCCAGCAGTTTTGGCGGGAGAGTTCACAATGAGCAGTTCTTC | CASSFGGRVHNEQFF
TRBD1 | - | TRBJ2-3 | TRBV6-1 | TGTGCCAGCATGCAGGGGGCGTTGGGCACAGATACGCAGTATTTT | CASMQGALGTDTQYF
- | - | TRBJ2-1 | TRBV5-1 | TGCGCCAGCAGCTTGGAGAGGAGCTCCTACAATGAGCAGTTCTTC | CASSLERSSYNEQFF
- | - | TRBJ1-5 | TRBV9 | TGTGCCAGCAGCGTAGTAGGGAGGGCGCATCAGCCCCAGCATTTT | CASSVVGRAHQPQHF
- | - | TRBJ1-4 | TRBV7-9 | TGTGCCAGCAGCGCGCCGGTCAGGCAAGGTGAAAAACTGTTTTTT | CASSAPVRQGEKLFF
TRBD2 | - | TRBJ2-5 | TRBV11-1 | TGTGCCAGCAGAACATCCGGGACTATGGCAGAGACCCAGTACTTC | CASRTSGTMAETQYF
- | - | TRBJ2-1 | TRBV10-3 | TGTGCCATCAGTGATGTGGGACCCTACAATGAGCAGTTCTTC | CAISDVGPYNEQFF
- | - | TRBJ1-1 | TRBV7-8 | TGTGCCAGCAGTTCCCTTGACAAGAACACTGAAGCTTTCTTT | CASSSLDKNTEAFF
- | - | TRBJ2-3 | TRBV5-6 | TGTGCCAGCAGCTACCTGATCACCCCGGATACGCAGTATTTT | CASSYLITPDTQYF
TRBD1 | - | TRBJ2-1 | TRBV28 | TGTGCCAGCAGTTTAGGGGACAGGGTCTACAATGAGCAGTTCTTC | CASSLGDRVYNEQFF
TRBD2 | - | TRBJ2-5 | TRBV10-3 | TGTGCCATCAGTGAGTCTAACGGGAGGGCTCAGACCCAGTACTTC | CAISESNGRAQTQYF
TRBD1 | - | TRBJ1-3 | TRBV4-1 | TGCGCCAGCAGCCCGACAGGGGCTCACTCTGGAAACACCATATATTTT | CASSPTGAHSGNTIYF